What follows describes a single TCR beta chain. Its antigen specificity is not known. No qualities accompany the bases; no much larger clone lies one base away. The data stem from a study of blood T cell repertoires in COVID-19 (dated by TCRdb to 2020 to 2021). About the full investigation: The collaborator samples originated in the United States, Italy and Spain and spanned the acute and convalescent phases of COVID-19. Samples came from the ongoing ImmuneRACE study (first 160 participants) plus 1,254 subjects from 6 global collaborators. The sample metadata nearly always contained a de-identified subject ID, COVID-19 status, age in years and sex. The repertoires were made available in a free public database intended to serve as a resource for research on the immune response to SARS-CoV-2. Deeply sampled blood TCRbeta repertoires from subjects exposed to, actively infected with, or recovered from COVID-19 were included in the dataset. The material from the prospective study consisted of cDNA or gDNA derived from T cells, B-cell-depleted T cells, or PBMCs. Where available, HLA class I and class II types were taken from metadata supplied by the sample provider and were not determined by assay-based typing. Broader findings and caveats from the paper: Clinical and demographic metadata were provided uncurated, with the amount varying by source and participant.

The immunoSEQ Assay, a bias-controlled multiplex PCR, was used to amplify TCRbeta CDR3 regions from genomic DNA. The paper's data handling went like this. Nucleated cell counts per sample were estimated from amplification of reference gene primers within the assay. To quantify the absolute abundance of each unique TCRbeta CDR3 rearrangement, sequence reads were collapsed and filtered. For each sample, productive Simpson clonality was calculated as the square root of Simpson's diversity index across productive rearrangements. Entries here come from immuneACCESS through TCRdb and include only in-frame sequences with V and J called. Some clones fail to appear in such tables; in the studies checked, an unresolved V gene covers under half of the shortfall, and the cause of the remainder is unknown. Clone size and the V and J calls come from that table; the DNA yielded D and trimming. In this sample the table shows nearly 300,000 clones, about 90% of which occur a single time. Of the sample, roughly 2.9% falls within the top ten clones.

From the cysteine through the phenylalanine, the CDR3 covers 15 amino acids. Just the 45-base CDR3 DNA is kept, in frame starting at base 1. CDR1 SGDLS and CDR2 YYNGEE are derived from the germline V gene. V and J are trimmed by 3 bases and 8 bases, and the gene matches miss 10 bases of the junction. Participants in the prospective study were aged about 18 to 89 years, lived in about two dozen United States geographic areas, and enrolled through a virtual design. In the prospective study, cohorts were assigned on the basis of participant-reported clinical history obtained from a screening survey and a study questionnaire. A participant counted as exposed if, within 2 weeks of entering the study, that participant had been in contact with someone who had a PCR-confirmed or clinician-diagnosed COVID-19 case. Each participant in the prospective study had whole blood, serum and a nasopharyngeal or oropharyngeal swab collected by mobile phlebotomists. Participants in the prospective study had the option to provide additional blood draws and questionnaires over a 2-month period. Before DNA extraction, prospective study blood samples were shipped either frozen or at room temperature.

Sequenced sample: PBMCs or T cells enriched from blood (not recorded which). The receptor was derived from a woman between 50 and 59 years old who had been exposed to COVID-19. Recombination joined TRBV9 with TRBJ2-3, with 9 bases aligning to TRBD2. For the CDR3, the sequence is CASSASGGYRGTQYF. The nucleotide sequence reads TGTGCCAGCAGCGCAAGCGGGGGGTACAGAGGTACGCAGTATTTT.